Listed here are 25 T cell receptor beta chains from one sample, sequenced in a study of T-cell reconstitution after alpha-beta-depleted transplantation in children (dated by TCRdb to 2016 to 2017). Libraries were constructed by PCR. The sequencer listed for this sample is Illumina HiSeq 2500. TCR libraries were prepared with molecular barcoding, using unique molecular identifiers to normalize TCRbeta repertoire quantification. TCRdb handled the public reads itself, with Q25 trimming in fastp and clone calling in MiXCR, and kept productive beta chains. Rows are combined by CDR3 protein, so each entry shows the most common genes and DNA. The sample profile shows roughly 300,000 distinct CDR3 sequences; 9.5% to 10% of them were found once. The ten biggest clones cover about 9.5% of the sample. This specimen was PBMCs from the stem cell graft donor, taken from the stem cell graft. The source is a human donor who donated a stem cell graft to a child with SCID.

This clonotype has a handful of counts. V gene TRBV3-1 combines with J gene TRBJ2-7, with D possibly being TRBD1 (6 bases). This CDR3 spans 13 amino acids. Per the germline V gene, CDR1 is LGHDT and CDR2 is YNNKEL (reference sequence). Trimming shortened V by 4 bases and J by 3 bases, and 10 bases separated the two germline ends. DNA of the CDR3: TGTGCCAGCAGCCCGGACAGCGGCTACGAGCAGTACTTC. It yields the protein CASSPDSGYEQYF.

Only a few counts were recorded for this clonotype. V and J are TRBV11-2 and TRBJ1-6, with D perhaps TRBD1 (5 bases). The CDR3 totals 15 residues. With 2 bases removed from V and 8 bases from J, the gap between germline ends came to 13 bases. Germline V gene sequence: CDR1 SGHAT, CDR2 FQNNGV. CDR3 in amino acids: CASSLMSTGHSPLHF. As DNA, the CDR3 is TGTGCCAGCAGCTTAATGTCCACGGGGCATTCACCCCTCCACTTT.

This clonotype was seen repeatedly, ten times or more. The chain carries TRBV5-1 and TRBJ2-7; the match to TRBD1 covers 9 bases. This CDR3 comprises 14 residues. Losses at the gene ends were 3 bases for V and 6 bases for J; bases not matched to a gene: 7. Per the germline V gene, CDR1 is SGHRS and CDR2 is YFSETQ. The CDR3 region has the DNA TGCGCCAGCAGCTATGGGGACAGGGCTCGCGAGCAGTACTTC. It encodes CASSYGDRAREQYF.

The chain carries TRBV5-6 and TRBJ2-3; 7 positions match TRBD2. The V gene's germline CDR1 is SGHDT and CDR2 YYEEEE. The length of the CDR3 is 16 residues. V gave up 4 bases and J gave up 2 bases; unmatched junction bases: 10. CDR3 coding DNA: TGTGCCAGCAGCCGCCTTCTAGCGGAGTCCACAGATACGCAGTATTTT. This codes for CASSRLLAESTDTQYF.

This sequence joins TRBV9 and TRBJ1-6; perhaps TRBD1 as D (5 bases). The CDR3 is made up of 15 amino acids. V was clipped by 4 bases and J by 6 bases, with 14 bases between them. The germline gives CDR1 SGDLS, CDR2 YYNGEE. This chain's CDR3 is CASSRGMTTNSPLHF. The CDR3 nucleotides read TGTGCCAGCAGCCGGGGGATGACTACTAATTCACCCCTCCACTTT. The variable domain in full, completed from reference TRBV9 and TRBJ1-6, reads DSGVTQTPKHLITATGQRVTLRCSPRSGDLSVYWYQQSLDQGLQFLIQYYNGEERAKGNILERFSAQQFPDLHSELNLSSLELGDSALYFCASSRGMTTNSPLHFGNGTRLTVT.

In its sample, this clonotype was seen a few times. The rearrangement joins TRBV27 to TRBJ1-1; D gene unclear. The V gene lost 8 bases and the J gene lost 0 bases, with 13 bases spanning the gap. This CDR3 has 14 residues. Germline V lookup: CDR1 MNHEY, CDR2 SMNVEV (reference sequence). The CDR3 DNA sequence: TGTGCCAGCCGCTGTCGGCCCCTGAACACTGAAGCTTTCTTT. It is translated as CASRCRPLNTEAFF.

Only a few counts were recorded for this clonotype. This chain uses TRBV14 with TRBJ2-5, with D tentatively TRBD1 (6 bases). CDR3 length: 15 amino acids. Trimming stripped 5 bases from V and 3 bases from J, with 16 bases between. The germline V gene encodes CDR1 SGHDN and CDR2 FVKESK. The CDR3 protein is CASSSLLGGEETQYF. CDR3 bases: TGTGCCAGCAGCAGTTTACTAGGGGGAGAAGAGACCCAGTACTTC.

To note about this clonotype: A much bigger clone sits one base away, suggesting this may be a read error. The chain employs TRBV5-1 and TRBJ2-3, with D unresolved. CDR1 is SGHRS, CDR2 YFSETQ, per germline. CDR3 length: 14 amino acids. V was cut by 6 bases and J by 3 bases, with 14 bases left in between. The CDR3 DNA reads TGCGCCAGCAATACCAAAGTAGGGACAGATACGCAGTATTTT. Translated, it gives CASNTKVGTDTQYF.

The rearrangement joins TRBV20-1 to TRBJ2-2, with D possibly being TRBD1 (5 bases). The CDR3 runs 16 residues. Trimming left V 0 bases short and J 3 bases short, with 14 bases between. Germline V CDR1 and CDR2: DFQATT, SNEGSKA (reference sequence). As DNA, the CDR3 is TGCAGTGCTAGAGAAGTAGGGGTGTTGTACACCGGGGAGCTGTTTTTT. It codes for CSAREVGVLYTGELFF.

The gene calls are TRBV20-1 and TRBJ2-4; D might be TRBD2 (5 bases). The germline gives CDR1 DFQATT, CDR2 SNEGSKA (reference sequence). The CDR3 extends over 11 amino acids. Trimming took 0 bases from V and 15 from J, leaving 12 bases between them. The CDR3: CSARDSSFWYF. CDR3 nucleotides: TGCAGTGCTAGAGATTCTAGCTTCTGGTACTTC.

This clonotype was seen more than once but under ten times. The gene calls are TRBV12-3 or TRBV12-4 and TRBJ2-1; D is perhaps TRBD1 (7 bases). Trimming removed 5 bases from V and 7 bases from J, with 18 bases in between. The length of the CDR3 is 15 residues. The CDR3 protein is CASSTSQGGSNEQFF. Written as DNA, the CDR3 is TGTGCCAGCAGTACAAGCCAGGGGGGTTCGAATGAGCAGTTCTTC.

The CDR3 is CASMTSGGTGELFF. CDR3 coding DNA: TGTGCCAGCATGACTAGCGGGGGCACCGGGGAGCTGTTTTTT. The rearrangement uses TRBV12-3 or TRBV12-4 and TRBJ2-2; TRBD2 agrees at 12 bases. The CDR3 has 14 residues. After removal of 7 bases from V and 4 bases from J, the junction contained 1 base not matched to a gene.

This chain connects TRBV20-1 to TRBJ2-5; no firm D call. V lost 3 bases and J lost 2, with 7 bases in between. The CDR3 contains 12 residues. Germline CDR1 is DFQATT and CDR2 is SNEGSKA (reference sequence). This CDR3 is CSASSVQETQYF. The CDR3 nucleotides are TGCAGTGCTAGCTCGGTACAAGAGACCCAGTACTTC.

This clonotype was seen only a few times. The chain's CDR3 is CASHTETQETQYF. CDR3 DNA sequence: TGCGCCAGCCATACCGAGACCCAAGAGACCCAGTACTTC. This chain uses TRBV5-1 with TRBJ2-5; D gene ambiguous. Germline CDR1 and CDR2: SGHRS and YFSETQ. Trimming took off 7 bases at V and 1 base at J, with 11 bases between the two ends. The CDR3 covers 13 residues.

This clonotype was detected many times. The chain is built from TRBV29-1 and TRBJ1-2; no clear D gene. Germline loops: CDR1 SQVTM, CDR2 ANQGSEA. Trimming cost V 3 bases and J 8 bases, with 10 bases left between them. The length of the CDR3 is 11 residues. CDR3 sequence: CSVDVLGGYTF. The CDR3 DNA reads TGCAGCGTTGATGTCCTAGGAGGCTACACCTTC.

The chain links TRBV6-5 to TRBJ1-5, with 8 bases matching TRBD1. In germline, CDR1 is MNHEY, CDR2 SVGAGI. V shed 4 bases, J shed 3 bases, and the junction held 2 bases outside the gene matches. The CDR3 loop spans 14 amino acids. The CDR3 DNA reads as TGTGCCAGCAGTTCGGACAGGGCCAATCAGCCCCAGCATTTT. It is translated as CASSSDRANQPQHF.

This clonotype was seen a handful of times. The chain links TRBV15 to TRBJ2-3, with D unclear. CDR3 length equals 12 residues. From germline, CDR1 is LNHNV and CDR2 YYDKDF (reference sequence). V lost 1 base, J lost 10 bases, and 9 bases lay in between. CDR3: CATSRGPSSQYF. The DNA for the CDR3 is TGTGCCACCAGCAGAGGACCTTCGTCGCAGTATTTT.

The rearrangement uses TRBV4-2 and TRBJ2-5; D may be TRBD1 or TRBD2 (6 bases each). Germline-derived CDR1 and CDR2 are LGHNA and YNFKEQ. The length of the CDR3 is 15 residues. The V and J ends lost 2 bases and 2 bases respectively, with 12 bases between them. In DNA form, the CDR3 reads TGTGCCAGCAGCCAATCCCGGGGGCCACAAGAGACCCAGTACTTC. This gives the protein CASSQSRGPQETQYF.

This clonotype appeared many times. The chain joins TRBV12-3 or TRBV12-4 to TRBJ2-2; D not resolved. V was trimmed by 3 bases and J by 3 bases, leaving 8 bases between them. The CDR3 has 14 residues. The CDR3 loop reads CASSFRGYTGELFF. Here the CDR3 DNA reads TGTGCCAGCAGTTTCCGCGGATACACCGGGGAGCTGTTTTTT.

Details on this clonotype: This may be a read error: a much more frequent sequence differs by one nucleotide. This CDR3 is CTSSPKIDRGAYEQCF. The CDR3 DNA sequence: TGCACCAGCAGCCCGAAGATAGACAGGGGGGCCTACGAGCAGTGCTTC. The V and J genes are TRBV1 and TRBJ2-7; the D call in the table, TRBD1, was not verified against the DNA. TRBV1 is deemed a pseudogene. CDR3 length: 16 amino acids.

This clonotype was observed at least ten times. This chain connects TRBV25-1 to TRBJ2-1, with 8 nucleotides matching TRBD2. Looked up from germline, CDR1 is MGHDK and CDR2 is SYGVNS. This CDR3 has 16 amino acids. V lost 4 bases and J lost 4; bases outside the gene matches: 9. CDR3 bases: TGTGCCAGCAGTGTAATCACTAGCGGAGGATACAATGAGCAGTTCTTC. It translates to CASSVITSGGYNEQFF.

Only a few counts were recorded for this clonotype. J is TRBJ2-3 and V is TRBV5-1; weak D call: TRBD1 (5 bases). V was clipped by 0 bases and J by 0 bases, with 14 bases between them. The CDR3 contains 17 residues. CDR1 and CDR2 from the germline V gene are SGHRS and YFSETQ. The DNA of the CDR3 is TGCGCCAGCAGCTTGGCCATCACAGGAAGGAGCACAGATACGCAGTATTTT. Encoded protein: CASSLAITGRSTDTQYF.

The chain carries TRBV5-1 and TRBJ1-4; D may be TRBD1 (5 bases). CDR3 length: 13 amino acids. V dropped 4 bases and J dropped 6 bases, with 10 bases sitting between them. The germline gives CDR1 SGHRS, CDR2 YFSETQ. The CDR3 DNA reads TGCGCCAGCAGCCCCCAGGGTTATGAAAAACTGTTTTTT. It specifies CASSPQGYEKLFF.

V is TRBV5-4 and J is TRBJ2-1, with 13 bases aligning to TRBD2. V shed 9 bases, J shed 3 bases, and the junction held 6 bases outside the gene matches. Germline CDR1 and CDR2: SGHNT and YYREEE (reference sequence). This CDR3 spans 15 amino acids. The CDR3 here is CATGLAGAYYNEQFF. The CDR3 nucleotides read TGTGCCACCGGACTAGCGGGGGCCTACTACAATGAGCAGTTCTTC.

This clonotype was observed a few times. The CDR3 DNA reads as TGTGCCAGCAGCTCCTATGACAGGGGCCCCTTCTACGAGCAGTACTTC. Translating it yields CASSSYDRGPFYEQYF. This chain links TRBV7-2 with TRBJ2-7; TRBD1 matches at 8 bases. Per germline, CDR1 SGHTA and CDR2 FQGNSA. The CDR3 runs 16 residues. V dropped 4 bases and J dropped 3; count of bases not matched to a gene: 11. Based on the CDR3 plus reference TRBV7-2 and TRBJ2-7, the full variable domain is GAGVSQSPSNKVTEKGKDVELRCDPISGHTALYWYRQSLGQGLEFLIYFQGNSAPDKSGLPSDRFSAERTGGSVSTLTIQRTQQEDSAVYLCASSSYDRGPFYEQYFGPGTRLTVT.